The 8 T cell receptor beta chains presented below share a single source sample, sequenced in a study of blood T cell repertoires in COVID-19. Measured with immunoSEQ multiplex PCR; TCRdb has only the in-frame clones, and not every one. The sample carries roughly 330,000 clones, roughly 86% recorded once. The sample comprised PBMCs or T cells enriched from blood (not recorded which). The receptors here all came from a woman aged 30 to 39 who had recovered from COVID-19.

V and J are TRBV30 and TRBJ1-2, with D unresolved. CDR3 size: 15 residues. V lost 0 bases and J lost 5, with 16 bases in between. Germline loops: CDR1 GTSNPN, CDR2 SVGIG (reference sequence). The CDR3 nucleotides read TGTGCCTGGAGTGTGAGTCCCCCTAATCAATATGGCTACACCTTC. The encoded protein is CAWSVSPPNQYGYTF.

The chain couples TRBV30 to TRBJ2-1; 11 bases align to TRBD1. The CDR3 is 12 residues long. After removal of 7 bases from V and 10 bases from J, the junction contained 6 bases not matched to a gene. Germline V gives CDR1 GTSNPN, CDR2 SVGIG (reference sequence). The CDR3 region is CASGTGGGEQFF. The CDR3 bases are TGTGCCTCAGGGACAGGGGGGGGAGAGCAGTTCTTC.

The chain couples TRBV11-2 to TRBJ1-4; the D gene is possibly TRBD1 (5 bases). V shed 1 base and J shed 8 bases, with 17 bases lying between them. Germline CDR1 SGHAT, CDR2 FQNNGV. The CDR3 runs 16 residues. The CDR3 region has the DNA TGTGCCAGCAGCTTAGCGGCAGGGTCAGTTTGGGAAAAACTGTTTTTT. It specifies CASSLAAGSVWEKLFF.

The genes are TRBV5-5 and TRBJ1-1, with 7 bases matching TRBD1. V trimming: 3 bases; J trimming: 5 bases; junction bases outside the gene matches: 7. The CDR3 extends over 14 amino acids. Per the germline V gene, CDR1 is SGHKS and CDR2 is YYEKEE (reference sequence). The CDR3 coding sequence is TGTGCCAGCAGCTGGACAGGTGGGGGTACTGAAGCTTTCTTT. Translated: CASSWTGGGTEAFF.

Written as DNA, the CDR3 is TGTGCCTGGAGTGTACGGATGCTCGGGGAAGCCATATATTTT. Protein sequence: CAWSVRMLGEAIYF. The V call is TRBV30, the J call TRBJ1-3; D is uncertain. Trimming stripped 0 bases from V and 11 bases from J, with 17 bases between. The CDR3 is 14 residues long. The germline gives CDR1 GTSNPN, CDR2 SVGIG (reference sequence).

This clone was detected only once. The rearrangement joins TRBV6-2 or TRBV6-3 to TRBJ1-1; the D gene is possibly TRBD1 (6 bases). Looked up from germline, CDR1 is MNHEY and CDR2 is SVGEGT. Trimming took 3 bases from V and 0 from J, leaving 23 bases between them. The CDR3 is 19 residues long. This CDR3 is CASSYYSIGTPVMNTEAFF. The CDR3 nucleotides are TGTGCCAGCAGTTATTACTCGATCGGGACACCCGTAATGAACACTGAAGCTTTCTTT.

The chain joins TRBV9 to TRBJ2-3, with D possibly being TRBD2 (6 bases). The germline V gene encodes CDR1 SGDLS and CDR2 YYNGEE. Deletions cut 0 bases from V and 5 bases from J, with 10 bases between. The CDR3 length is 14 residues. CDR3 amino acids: CASSVGLARDTQYF. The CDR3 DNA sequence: TGTGCCAGCAGCGTAGGGCTAGCGAGAGATACGCAGTATTTT.

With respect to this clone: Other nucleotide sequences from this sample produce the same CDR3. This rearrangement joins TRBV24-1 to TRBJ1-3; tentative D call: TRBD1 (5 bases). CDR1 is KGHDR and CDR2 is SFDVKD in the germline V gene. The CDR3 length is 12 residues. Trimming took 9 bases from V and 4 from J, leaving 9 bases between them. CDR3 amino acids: CATRRTGNTIYF. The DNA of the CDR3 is TGTGCCACCCGCAGGACAGGAAACACCATATATTTT.